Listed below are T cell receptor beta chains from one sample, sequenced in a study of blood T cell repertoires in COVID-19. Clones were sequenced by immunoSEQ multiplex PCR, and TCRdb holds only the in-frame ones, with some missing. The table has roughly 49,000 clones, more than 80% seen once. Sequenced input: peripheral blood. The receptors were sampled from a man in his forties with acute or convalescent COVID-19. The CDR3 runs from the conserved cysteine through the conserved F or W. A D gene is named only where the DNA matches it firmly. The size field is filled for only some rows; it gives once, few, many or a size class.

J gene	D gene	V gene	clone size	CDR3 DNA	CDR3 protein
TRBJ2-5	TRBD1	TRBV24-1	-	TGTGCCACCAGTGATACCGGACAGGGGCGGCAAGAGACCCAGTACTTC	CATSDTGQGRQETQYF
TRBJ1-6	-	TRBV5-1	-	TGCGCCAGCAGCTTGGGCGACATTTCACCCCTCCACTTT	CASSLGDISPLHF
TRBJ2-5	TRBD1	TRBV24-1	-	TGTGCCACCAGTGGTTCGGGACAGGGGGACGCGACCCAGTACTTC	CATSGSGQGDATQYF
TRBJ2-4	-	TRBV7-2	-	TGTGCCAGCAGCACTACAGGGGCCAAAAACATTCAGTACTTC	CASSTTGAKNIQYF
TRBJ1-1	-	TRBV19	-	TGTGCCACCTCACTTTTATCGGTGAACACTGAAGCTTTCTTT	CATSLLSVNTEAFF
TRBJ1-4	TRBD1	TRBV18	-	TGTGCCAGCTCACAAGGGGCGGGACAGAGAGCGTTTTTT	CASSQGAGQRAFF
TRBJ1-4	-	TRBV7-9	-	TGTGCCAGCAGCCTGGACGACAGGAAACTGTTTTTT	CASSLDDRKLFF
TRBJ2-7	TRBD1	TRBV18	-	TGTGCCAGCTCACCACCGGGACAGGGAGATGATACCTACGAGCAGTACTTC	CASSPPGQGDDTYEQYF
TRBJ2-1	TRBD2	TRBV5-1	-	TGCGCCAGCAGCCCACTGGGACTAGCCTACAATGAGCAGTTCTTC	CASSPLGLAYNEQFF
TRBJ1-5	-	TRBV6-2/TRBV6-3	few	TGTGCCAGCAGTTTGTGGCAGGACATTAGCAATCAGCCCCAGCATTTT	CASSLWQDISNQPQHF
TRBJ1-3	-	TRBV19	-	TGTGCCAGTAGTGTCGACAGGATCTCTGGAAACACCATATATTTT	CASSVDRISGNTIYF
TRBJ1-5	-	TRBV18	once	TGTGCCAGCTCGCCAGACAGCAGCCCTGGTCAGCCCCAGCATTTT	CASSPDSSPGQPQHF
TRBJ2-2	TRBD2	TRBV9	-	TGTGCCAGCAGTGCGACTAGCGGGGGTGGCGGGGAGCTGTTTTTT	CASSATSGGGGELFF
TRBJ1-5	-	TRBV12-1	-	TGTGCCAGCAGCCTTCAACAAGAATATAGCAATCAGCCCCAGCATTTT	CASSLQQEYSNQPQHF
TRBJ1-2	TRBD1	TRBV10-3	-	TGTGCCATCAGCACGACAGGGAATGGCGGCTACACCTTC	CAISTTGNGGYTF
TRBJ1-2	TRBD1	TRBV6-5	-	TGTGCCAGCGAGACTGGAGGACAGGGGAGCCCTGGCTACACCTTC	CASETGGQGSPGYTF
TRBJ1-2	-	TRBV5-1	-	TGCGCCAGCAGCTTAGACGGGAGGGGGTATGGCTACACCTTC	CASSLDGRGYGYTF
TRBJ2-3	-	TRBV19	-	TGTGCCAGTAGGGCGCGGAGGGACACAGATACGCAGTATTTT	CASRARRDTDTQYF
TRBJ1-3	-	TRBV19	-	TGTGCCAGTAGTATGAGGCAGGGCTCTGGAAACACCATATATTTT	CASSMRQGSGNTIYF
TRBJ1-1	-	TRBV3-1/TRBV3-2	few	TGTGCCAGCAGCCAAGATCCTGGGCGAATGAACACTGAAGCTTTCTTT	CASSQDPGRMNTEAFF
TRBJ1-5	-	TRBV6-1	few	TGTGCCAGCAGTGATAACAGGAATCAGCCCCAGCATTTT	CASSDNRNQPQHF
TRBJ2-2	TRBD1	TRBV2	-	TGTGCCAGCAGTTGGACAGGGGACACCGGGGAGCTGTTTTTT	CASSWTGDTGELFF
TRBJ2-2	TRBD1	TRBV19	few	TGTGCCAGTAGTCCAGGACAGGGTCGAACCGGGGAGCTGTTTTTT	CASSPGQGRTGELFF
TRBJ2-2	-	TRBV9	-	TGTGCCAGCAGCTCCACCCCCGAGGCCGGGGAGCTGTTTTTT	CASSSTPEAGELFF
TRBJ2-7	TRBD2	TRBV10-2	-	TGCGCCAGCAGCGCCGGGACTAGCGGGAGTAACGAGCAGTACTTC	CASSAGTSGSNEQYF
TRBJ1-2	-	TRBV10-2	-	TGCGCCAGCACCCCGGAGGGGATAGCTAACTATGGCTACACCTTC	CASTPEGIANYGYTF
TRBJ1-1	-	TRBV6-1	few	TGTGCCAGCAGTGAGCGGAACAGGGCCAGCACTGAAGCTTTCTTT	CASSERNRASTEAFF
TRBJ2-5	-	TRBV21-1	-	TGTGCCCGCTTCTTAAGCCGAAGCCGCGAGACCCAGTACTTC	CARFLSRSRETQYF
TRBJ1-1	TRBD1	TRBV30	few	TGTGCCTGGATAGGGGGCTACAACACTGAAGCTTTCTTT	CAWIGGYNTEAFF
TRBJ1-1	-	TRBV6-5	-	TGTGCCAGCAGCCCCCGACAGAACACTGAAGCTTTCTTT	CASSPRQNTEAFF
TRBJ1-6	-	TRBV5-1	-	TGCGCCAGCAGCTTGGATTTCCCAGGGGACGTTTCACCCCTCCACTTT	CASSLDFPGDVSPLHF
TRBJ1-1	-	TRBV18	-	TGTGCCAGCTCACCGGGGTCGGGGATGAACACTGAAGCTTTCTTT	CASSPGSGMNTEAFF
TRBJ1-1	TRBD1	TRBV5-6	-	TGTGCCAGCAGCCCGAGAACCGGGACAGGGATTGAAGCTTTCTTT	CASSPRTGTGIEAFF
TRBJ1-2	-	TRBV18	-	TGTGCCAGCTCACCACCCGGCAGGGTGTCGGCTGGCTACACCTTC	CASSPPGRVSAGYTF
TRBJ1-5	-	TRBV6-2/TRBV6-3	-	TGTGCCAGCAGTTATACAGGGTCAAATCAGCCCCAGCATTTT	CASSYTGSNQPQHF
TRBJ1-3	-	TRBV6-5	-	TGTGCCAGCAGTTTACAGGGTTTCTCTGGAAACACCATATATTTT	CASSLQGFSGNTIYF
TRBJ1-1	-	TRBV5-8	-	TGTGCCAGCAGCTCGGTTAACACTGAAGCTTTCTTT	CASSSVNTEAFF
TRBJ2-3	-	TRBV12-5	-	TGTGCTAGTGCCCCCGAGGCAGATACGCAGTATTTT	CASAPEADTQYF
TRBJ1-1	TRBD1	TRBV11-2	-	TGTGCCAGCAGACCCGACAGGGGCTCCAACACTGAAGCTTTCTTT	CASRPDRGSNTEAFF
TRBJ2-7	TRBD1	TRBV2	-	TGTGCCAGCAGAGGGACAGTGACTCCCTACGAGCAGTACTTC	CASRGTVTPYEQYF
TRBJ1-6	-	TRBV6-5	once	TGTGCCAGCAGTTACCGCGGCTCACCCCTCCACTTT	CASSYRGSPLHF
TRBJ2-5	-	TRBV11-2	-	TGTGCCAGCAGCTTAGGGAGGGAGATAGGCCAAGAGACCCAGTACTTC	CASSLGREIGQETQYF
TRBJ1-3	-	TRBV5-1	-	TGCGCCAGCAGCTTGGGTAGTGGAAACACCATATATTTT	CASSLGSGNTIYF
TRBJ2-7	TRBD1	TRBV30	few	TGTGCCTGGAGTGTACAGGGGTGGGAGCAGTACTTC	CAWSVQGWEQYF
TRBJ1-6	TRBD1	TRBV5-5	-	TGTGCCAGCAGCCGGACAGGGGTGGTTAATTCACCCCTCCACTTT	CASSRTGVVNSPLHF
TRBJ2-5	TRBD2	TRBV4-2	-	TGTGCCAGCAGCCAAGGGGGACTAGCGGGGGTAGAGACCCAGTACTTC	CASSQGGLAGVETQYF
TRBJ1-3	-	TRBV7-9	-	TGTGCCAGCAGCTTCGAGGGCTCTGGAAACACCATATATTTT	CASSFEGSGNTIYF
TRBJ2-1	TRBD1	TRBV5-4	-	TGTGCCAGCAGCCCCGGCGGACAGGGCAATGAGCAGTTCTTC	CASSPGGQGNEQFF
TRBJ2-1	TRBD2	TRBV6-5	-	TGTGCCAGCAGTTATACTAGCGGGGGCAATGAGCAGTTCTTC	CASSYTSGGNEQFF
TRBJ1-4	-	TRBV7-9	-	TGTGCCAGCAGCTTAGGAGAGAATGAAAAACTGTTTTTT	CASSLGENEKLFF
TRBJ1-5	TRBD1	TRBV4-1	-	TGCGCCAGCAGCCAATGGACAGGGGAATATCAGCCCCAGCATTTT	CASSQWTGEYQPQHF
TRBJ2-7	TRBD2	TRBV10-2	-	TGCGCCAGCAGTGCGGGACTAGCCTACGAGCAGTACTTC	CASSAGLAYEQYF
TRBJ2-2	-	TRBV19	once	TGTGCCAGTATTAGCCACGCGGGCAGAAACACCGGGGAGCTGTTTTTT	CASISHAGRNTGELFF
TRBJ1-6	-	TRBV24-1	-	TGTGCCACCAGTGATTTCGGTGAGATCTCCTATAATTCACCCCTCCACTTT	CATSDFGEISYNSPLHF
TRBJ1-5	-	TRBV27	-	TGTGCCAGCAGTTCGACAGCCATACGGCCGGGCAATCAGCCCCAGCATTTT	CASSSTAIRPGNQPQHF